This is a list of T cell receptor beta chains from one sample in a study of cytomegalovirus exposure and HLA in healthy donors. The assay was immunoSEQ multiplex PCR, and TCRdb's table has in-frame clones only and misses some. Among around 200,000 clones listed, roughly 78% were seen once. The sample was PBMCs. These TCRs come from a boy between 5 and 17 years old in good health and CMV-seronegative. The CDR3 runs from the conserved cysteine through the conserved F or W. The D gene is left open where the match is weak. Clone size is shown for a subset of rows, as once, few, many or a class of expanded clone.

j_call: TRBJ2-7
d_call: NA
clone_size: NA
v_call: TRBV6-6
cdr3_aa: CASSPQEYEQYF
cdr3_nt: TGTGCCAGCAGTCCGCAAGAGTACGAGCAGTACTTC

j_call: TRBJ2-5
d_call: NA
clone_size: NA
v_call: TRBV7-6
cdr3_aa: CASSLYRLAETQYF
cdr3_nt: TGTGCCAGCAGCTTATACCGGCTAGCGGAGACCCAGTACTTC

j_call: TRBJ2-5
d_call: TRBD2
clone_size: NA
v_call: TRBV5-6
cdr3_aa: CASSKGLAVYQETQYF
cdr3_nt: TGTGCCAGCAGCAAAGGACTAGCGGTGTACCAAGAGACCCAGTACTTC

j_call: TRBJ2-1
d_call: TRBD2
clone_size: few
v_call: TRBV6-4
cdr3_aa: CASSQTSGRFYEQFF
cdr3_nt: TGTGCCAGCAGCCAGACTAGCGGGAGATTCTATGAGCAGTTCTTC

j_call: TRBJ2-7
d_call: NA
clone_size: NA
v_call: TRBV6-1
cdr3_aa: CASSDRDWAYEQYF
cdr3_nt: TGTGCCAGCAGTGACAGGGATTGGGCCTACGAGCAGTACTTC

j_call: TRBJ1-1
d_call: NA
clone_size: NA
v_call: TRBV6-1
cdr3_aa: CASSEALQGNEAFF
cdr3_nt: TGTGCCAGCAGTGAGGCACTTCAGGGGAACGAAGCTTTCTTT

j_call: TRBJ1-1
d_call: TRBD1
clone_size: NA
v_call: TRBV18
cdr3_aa: CASSAQQGAVITEAFF
cdr3_nt: TGTGCCAGCTCAGCTCAACAGGGGGCGGTCATCACTGAAGCTTTCTTT

j_call: TRBJ1-1
d_call: NA
clone_size: NA
v_call: TRBV19
cdr3_aa: CASSTAGGEAFF
cdr3_nt: TGTGCCAGTAGTACTGCGGGGGGTGAAGCTTTCTTT

j_call: TRBJ2-5
d_call: TRBD2
clone_size: few
v_call: TRBV30
cdr3_aa: CAWSLGLAGVGGQETQYF
cdr3_nt: TGTGCCTGGAGTCTGGGACTAGCGGGGGTCGGTGGGCAAGAGACCCAGTACTTC

j_call: TRBJ2-7
d_call: TRBD2
clone_size: NA
v_call: TRBV5-4
cdr3_aa: CASSLGLAGGPPYEQYF
cdr3_nt: TGTGCCAGCAGCTTGGGACTAGCGGGAGGCCCTCCCTACGAGCAGTACTTC

j_call: TRBJ1-5
d_call: TRBD1
clone_size: NA
v_call: TRBV6-5
cdr3_aa: CASSSRQGRQPQHF
cdr3_nt: TGTGCCAGCAGTTCTCGACAGGGACGGCAGCCCCAGCATTTT

j_call: TRBJ2-7
d_call: NA
clone_size: NA
v_call: TRBV19
cdr3_aa: CASSPSLGEQYF
cdr3_nt: TGTGCCAGTAGTCCCTCGCTAGGCGAGCAGTACTTC

j_call: TRBJ1-1
d_call: NA
clone_size: NA
v_call: TRBV18
cdr3_aa: CASSPPGGATEAFF
cdr3_nt: TGTGCCAGCTCACCACCGGGGGGGGCCACTGAAGCTTTCTTT

j_call: TRBJ2-4
d_call: TRBD2
clone_size: NA
v_call: TRBV2
cdr3_aa: CASSPTSGSRRNIQYF
cdr3_nt: TGTGCCAGCAGCCCCACTAGCGGGAGTCGAAGGAACATTCAGTACTTC

j_call: TRBJ1-1
d_call: TRBD1
clone_size: NA
v_call: TRBV6-1
cdr3_aa: CASSSGQANTEAFF
cdr3_nt: TGTGCCAGCAGTTCGGGACAGGCTAACACTGAAGCTTTCTTT

j_call: TRBJ2-7
d_call: TRBD1
clone_size: few
v_call: TRBV7-9
cdr3_aa: CASSSRDRTYEQYF
cdr3_nt: TGTGCCAGCAGCTCGAGGGACAGGACGTACGAGCAGTACTTC

j_call: TRBJ1-1
d_call: NA
clone_size: NA
v_call: TRBV9
cdr3_aa: CASSAWKGDTEAFF
cdr3_nt: TGTGCCAGCAGCGCGTGGAAAGGAGACACTGAAGCTTTCTTT